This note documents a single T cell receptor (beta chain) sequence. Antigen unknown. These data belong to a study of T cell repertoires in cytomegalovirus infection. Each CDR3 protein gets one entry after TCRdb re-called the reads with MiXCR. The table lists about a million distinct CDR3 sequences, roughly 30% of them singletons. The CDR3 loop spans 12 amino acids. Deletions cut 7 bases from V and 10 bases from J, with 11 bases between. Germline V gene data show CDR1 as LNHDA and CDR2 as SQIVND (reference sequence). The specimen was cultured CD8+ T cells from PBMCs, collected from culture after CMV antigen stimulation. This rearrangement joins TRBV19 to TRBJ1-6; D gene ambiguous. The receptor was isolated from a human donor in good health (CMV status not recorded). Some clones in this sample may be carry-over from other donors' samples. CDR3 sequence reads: CASNAVGSPLHF. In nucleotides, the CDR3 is TGTGCCAGTAATGCCGTAGGCTCACCCCTCCACTTT.